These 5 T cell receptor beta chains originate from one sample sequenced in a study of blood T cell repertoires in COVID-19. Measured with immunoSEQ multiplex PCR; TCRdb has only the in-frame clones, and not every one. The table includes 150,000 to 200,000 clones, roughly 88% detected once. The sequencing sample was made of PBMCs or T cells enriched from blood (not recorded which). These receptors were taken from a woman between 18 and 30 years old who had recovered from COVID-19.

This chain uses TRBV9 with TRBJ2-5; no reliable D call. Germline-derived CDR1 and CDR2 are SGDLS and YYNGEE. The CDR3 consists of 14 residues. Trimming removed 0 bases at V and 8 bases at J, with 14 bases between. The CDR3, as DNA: TGTGCCAGCAGCGTAGCTTCTCGCGCAAACACCCAGTACTTC. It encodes CASSVASRANTQYF. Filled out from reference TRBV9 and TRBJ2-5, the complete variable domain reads DSGVTQTPKHLITATGQRVTLRCSPRSGDLSVYWYQQSLDQGLQFLIQYYNGEERAKGNILERFSAQQFPDLHSELNLSSLELGDSALYFCASSVASRANTQYFGPGTRLLVL.

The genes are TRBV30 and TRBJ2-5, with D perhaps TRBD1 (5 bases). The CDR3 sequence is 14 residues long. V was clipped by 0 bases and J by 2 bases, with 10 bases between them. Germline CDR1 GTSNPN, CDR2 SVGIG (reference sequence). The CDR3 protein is CAWSVGQAQETQYF. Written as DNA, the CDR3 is TGTGCCTGGAGTGTGGGGCAGGCTCAAGAGACCCAGTACTTC. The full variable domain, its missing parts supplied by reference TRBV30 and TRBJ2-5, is SQTIHQWPATLVQPVGSPLSLECTVEGTSNPNLYWYRQAAGRGLQLLFYSVGIGQISSEVPQNLSASRPQDRQFILSSKKLLLSDSGFYLCAWSVGQAQETQYFGPGTRLLVL.

CDR3 amino acids: CASSRDWDGPYEQYF. The CDR3 nucleotides are TGTGCCAGCAGCCGGGACTGGGACGGACCCTACGAGCAGTACTTC. V is TRBV3-1 (or the pseudogene TRBV3-2) and J is TRBJ2-7, with a weak D call TRBD2 (6 bases). CDR1 is LGHDT, CDR2 YNNKEL, per germline (reference sequence). The CDR3 contains 15 residues. V lost 4 bases and J lost 2, with 15 bases in between.

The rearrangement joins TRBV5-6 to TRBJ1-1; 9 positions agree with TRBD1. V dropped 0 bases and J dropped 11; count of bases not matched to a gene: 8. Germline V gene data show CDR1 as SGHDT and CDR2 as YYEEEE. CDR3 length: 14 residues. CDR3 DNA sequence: TGTGCCAGCAGCTTGGTGTCCCCAGGGACAGGGGCTTTCTTT. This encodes CASSLVSPGTGAFF.

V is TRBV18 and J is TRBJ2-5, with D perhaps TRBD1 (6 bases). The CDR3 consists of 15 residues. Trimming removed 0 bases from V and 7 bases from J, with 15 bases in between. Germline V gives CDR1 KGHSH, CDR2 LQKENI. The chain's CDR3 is CASSPPSQGPATQYF. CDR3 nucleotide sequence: TGTGCCAGCTCACCACCGAGTCAGGGGCCAGCGACCCAGTACTTC.